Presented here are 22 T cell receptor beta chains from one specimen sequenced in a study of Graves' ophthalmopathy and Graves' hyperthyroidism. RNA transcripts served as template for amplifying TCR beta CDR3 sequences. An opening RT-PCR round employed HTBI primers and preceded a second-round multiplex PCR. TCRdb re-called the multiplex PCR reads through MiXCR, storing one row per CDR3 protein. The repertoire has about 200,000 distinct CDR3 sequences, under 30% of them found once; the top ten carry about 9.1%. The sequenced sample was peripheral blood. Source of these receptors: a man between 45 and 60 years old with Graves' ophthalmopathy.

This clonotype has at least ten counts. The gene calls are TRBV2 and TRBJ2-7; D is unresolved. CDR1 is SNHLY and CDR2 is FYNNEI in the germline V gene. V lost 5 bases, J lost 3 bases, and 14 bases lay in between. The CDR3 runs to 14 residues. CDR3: CASSSPHAFYEQYF. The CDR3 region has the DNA TGTGCCAGCAGTTCCCCCCACGCCTTCTACGAGCAGTACTTC.

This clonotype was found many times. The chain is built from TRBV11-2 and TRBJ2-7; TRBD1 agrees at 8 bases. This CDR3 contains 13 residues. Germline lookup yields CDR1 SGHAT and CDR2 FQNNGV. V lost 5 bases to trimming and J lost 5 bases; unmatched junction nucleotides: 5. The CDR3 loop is CASSPTGGHEQYF. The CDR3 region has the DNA TGTGCCAGCAGCCCCACAGGGGGGCACGAGCAGTACTTC.

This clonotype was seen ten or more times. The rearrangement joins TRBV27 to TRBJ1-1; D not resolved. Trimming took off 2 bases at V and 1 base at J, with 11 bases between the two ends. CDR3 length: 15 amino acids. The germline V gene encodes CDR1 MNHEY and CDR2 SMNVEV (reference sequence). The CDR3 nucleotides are TGTGCCAGCAGTTTAACCCCGGGGAGGAACACTGAAGCTTTCTTT. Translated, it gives CASSLTPGRNTEAFF.

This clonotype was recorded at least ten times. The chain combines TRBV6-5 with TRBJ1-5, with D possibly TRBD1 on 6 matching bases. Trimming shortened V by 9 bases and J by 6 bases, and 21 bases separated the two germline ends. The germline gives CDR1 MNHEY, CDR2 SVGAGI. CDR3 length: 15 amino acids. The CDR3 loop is CASRGGPTPRQPQHF. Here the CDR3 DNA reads TGTGCCAGTCGCGGGGGCCCCACACCTCGTCAGCCCCAGCATTTT.

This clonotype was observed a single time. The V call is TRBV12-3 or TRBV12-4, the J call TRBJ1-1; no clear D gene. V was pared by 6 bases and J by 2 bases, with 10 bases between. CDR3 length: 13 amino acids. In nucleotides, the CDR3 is TGTGCCAGCAGCGTCGGGGTAAACACTGAAGCTTTCTTT. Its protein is CASSVGVNTEAFF.

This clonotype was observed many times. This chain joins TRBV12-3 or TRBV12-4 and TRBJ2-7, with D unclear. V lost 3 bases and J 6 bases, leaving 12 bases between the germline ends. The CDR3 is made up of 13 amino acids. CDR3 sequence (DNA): TGTGCCAGCAGTTTCGCGTCGGGTGTCGAGCAGTACTTC. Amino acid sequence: CASSFASGVEQYF.

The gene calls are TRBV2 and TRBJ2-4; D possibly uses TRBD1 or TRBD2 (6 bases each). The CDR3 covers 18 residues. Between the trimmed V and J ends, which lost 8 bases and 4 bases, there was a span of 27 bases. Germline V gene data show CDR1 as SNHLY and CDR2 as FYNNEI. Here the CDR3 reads CASLRAPPRAGQKNIQYF. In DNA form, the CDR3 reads TGTGCCAGCTTAAGAGCCCCCCCCCGCGCGGGACAAAAAAACATTCAGTACTTC.

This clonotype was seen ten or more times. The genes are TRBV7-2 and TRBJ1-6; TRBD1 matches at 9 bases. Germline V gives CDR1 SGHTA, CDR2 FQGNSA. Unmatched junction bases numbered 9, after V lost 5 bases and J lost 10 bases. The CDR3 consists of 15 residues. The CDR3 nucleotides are TGTGCCAGCAGCCGTTTATGGGACAGGGCCTCACCCCTCCACTTT. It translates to CASSRLWDRASPLHF.

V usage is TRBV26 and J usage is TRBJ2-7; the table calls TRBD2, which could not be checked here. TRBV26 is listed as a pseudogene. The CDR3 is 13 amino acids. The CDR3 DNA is TGTGCCAGCAGTTCAGGCGGACTGTACGAGCAGTACTTC. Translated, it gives CASSSGGLYEQYF.

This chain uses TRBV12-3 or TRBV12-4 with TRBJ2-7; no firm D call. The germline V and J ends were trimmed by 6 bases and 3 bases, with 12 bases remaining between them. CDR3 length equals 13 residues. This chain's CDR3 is CASRLSRVYEQYF. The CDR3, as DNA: TGTGCCAGCAGGCTATCTCGGGTCTACGAGCAGTACTTC.

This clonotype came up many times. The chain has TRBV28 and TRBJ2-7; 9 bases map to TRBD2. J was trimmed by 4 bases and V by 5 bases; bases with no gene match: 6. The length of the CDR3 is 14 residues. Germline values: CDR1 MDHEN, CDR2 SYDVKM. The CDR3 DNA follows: TGTGCCAGCAGTCCCGGGACTAGCTTATACGAGCAGTACTTC. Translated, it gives CASSPGTSLYEQYF.

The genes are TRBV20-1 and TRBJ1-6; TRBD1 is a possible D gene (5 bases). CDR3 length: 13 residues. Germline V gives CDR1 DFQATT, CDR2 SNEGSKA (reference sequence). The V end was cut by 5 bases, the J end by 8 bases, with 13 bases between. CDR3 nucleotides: TGCAGTGCTGTCGGTTTGACAGATTCACCCCTCCACTTT. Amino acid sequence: CSAVGLTDSPLHF.

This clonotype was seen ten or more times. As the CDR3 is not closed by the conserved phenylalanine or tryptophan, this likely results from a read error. CDR3: CASSLGGRFSGANVLTV. The CDR3 bases are TGTGCCAGCAGCTTGGGAGGGCGCTTCTCTGGGGCCAACGTCCTGACTGTC. V is TRBV5-6 and J is TRBJ2-6; D may be TRBD2 (5 bases). This CDR3 contains 17 residues. From germline, CDR1 is SGHDT and CDR2 YYEEEE. Deletions cut 0 bases from V and 0 bases from J, with 10 bases between.

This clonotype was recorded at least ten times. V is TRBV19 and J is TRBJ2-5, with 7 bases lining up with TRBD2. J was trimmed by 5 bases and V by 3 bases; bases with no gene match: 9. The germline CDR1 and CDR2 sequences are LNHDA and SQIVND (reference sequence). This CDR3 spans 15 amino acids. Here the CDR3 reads CASSIMGGSAETQYF. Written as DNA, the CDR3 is TGTGCCAGTAGTATTATGGGCGGGAGTGCGGAGACCCAGTACTTC.

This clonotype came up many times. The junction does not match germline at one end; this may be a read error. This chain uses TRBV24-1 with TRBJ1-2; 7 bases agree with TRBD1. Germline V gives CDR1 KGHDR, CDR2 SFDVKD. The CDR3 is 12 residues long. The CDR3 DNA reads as TGTGCCACCAGTGACTCAAACAGGGGTCTCGCCTTC. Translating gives CATSDSNRGLAF.

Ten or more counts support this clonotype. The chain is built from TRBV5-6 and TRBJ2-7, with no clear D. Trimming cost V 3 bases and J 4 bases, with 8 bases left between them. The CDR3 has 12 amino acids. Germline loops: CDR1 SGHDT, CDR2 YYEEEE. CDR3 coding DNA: TGTGCCAGCAGCTATCGGCGGTACGAGCAGTACTTC. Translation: CASSYRRYEQYF.

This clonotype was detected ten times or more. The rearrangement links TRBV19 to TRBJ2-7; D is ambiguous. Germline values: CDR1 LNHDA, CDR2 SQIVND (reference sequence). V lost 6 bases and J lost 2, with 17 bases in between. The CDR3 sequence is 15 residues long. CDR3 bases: TGTGCCAGTAGGCAGGTATCCATAGGCGCCTACGAGCAGTACTTC. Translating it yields CASRQVSIGAYEQYF. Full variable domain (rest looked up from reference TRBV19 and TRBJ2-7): DGGITQSPKYLFRKEGQNVTLSCEQNLNHDAMYWYRQDPGQGLRLIYYSQIVNDFQKGDIAEGYSVSREKKESFPLTVTSAQKNPTAFYLCASRQVSIGAYEQYFGPGTRLTVT.

This CDR3 is CASSFARVSEQYF. Written as DNA, the CDR3 is TGTGCCAGCAGTTTTGCCAGGGTTAGCGAGCAGTACTTC. The chain couples TRBV6-5 to TRBJ2-7; tentatively, D is TRBD1 (5 bases). The V end lost 4 bases, the J end lost 6 bases, and 13 bases lay between the germline ends. Germline V gene lookup returns CDR1 MNHEY and CDR2 SVGAGI. This CDR3 contains 13 residues.

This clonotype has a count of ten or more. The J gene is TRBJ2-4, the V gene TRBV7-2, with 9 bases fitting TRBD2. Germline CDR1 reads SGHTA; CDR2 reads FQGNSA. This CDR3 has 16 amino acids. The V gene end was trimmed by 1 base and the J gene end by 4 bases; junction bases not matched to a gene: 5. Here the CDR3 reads CASSLGPSGAKNIQYF. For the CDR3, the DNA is TGTGCCAGCAGCTTAGGGCCTAGCGGGGCAAAAAACATTCAGTACTTC.

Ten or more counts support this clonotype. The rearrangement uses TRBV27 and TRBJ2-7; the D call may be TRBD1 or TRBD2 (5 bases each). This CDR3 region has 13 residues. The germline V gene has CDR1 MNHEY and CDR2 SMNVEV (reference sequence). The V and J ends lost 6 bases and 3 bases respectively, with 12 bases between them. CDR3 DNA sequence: TGTGCCAGCAGCTTAGCAGGGAGCTACGAGCAGTACTTC. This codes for CASSLAGSYEQYF.

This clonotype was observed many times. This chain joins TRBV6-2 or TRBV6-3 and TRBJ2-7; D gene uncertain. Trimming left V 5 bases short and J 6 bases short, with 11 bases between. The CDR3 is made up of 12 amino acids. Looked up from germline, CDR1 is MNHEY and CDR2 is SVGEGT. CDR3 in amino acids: CASSPLFREQYF. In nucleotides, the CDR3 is TGTGCCAGCAGTCCCCTATTCCGCGAGCAGTACTTC.

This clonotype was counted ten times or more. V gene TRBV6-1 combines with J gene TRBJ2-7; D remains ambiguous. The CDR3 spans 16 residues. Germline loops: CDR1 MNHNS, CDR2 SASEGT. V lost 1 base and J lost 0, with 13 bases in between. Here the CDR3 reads CASSEGPGSSSYEQYF. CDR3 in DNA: TGTGCCAGCAGTGAAGGGCCGGGTTCGAGCTCCTACGAGCAGTACTTC.